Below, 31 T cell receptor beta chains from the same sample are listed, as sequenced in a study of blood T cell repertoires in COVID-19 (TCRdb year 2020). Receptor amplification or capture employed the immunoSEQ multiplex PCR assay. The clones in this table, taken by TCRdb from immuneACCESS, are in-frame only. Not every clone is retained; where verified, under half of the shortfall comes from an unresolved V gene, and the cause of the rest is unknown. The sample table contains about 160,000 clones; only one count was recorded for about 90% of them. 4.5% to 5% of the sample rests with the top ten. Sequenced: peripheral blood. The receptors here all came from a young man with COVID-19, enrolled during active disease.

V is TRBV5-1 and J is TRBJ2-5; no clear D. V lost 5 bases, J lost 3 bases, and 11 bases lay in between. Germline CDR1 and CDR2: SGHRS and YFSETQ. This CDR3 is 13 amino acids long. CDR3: CASRSGVEETQYF. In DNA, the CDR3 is TGCGCCAGCAGGTCCGGAGTGGAAGAGACCCAGTACTTC.

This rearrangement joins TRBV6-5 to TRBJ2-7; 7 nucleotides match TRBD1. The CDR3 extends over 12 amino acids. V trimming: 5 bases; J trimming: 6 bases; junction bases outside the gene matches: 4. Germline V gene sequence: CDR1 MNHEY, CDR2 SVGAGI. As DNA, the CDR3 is TGTGCCAGCAGTCCAGGGGGACGCGAGCAGTACTTC. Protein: CASSPGGREQYF.

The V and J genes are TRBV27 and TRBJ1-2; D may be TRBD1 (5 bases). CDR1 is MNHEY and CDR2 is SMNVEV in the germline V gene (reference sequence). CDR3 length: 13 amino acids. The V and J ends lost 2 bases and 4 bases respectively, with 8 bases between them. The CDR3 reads CASSLIQGYGYTF. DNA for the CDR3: TGTGCCAGCAGTTTAATCCAGGGCTATGGCTACACCTTC.

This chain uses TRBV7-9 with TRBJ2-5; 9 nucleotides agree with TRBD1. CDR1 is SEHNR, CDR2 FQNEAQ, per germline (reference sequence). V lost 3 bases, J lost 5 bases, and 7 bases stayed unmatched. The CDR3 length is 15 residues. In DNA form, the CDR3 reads TGTGCCAGCAGCTTTCCGGGACAGGGTAGGGAGACCCAGTACTTC. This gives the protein CASSFPGQGRETQYF.

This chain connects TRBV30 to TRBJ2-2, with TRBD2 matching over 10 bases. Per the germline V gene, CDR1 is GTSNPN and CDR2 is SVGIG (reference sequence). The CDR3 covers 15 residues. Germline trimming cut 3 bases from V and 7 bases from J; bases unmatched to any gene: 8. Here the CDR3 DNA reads TGTGCCTGGAGCGGGCTAGCGGGAGTTGTCGGGGAGCTGTTTTTT. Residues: CAWSGLAGVVGELFF.

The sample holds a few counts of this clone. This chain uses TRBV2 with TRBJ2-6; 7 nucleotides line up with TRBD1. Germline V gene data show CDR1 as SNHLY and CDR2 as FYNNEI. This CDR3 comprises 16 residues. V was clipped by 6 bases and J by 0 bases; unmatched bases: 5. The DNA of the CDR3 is TGTGCCAGCAGGACAGGGCCAAGCTCTGGGGCCAACGTCCTGACTTTC. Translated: CASRTGPSSGANVLTF.

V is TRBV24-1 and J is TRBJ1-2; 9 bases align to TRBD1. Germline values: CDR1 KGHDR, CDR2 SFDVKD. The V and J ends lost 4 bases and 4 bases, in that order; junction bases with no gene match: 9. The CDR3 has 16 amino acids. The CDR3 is CATSEPTGGGSYGYTF. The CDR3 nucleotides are TGTGCCACCAGTGAGCCTACAGGGGGCGGCTCCTATGGCTACACCTTC.

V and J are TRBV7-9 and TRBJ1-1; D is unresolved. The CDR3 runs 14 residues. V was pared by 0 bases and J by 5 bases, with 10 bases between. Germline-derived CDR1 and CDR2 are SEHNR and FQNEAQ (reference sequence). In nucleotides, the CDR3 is TGTGCCAGCAGCTTAGCCGGATGGCGGACTGAAGCTTTCTTT. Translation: CASSLAGWRTEAFF.

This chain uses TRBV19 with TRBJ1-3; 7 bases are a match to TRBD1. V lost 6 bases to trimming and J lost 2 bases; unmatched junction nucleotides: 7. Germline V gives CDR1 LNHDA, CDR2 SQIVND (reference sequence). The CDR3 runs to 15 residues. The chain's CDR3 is CASRPTGTTGNTIYF. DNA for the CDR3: TGTGCCAGTAGACCGACAGGGACGACTGGAAACACCATATATTTT. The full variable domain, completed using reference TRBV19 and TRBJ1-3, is DGGITQSPKYLFRKEGQNVTLSCEQNLNHDAMYWYRQDPGQGLRLIYYSQIVNDFQKGDIAEGYSVSREKKESFPLTVTSAQKNPTAFYLCASRPTGTTGNTIYFGEGSWLTVV.

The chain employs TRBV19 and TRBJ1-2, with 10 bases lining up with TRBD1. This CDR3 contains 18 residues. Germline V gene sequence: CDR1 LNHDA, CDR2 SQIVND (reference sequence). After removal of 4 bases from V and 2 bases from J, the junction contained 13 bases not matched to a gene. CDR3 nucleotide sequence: TGTGCCAGTAGTACCGGGACAGGGGAGGTATCTTCGAACTATGGCTACACCTTC. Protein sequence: CASSTGTGEVSSNYGYTF. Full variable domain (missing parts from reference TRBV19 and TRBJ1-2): DGGITQSPKYLFRKEGQNVTLSCEQNLNHDAMYWYRQDPGQGLRLIYYSQIVNDFQKGDIAEGYSVSREKKESFPLTVTSAQKNPTAFYLCASSTGTGEVSSNYGYTFGSGTRLTVV.

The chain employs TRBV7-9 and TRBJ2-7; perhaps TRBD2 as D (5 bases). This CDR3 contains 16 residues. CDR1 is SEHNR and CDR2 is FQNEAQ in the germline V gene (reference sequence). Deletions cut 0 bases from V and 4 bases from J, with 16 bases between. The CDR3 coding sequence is TGTGCCAGCAGCTTAGCGCCAGGCGGGTCCCCTTACGAGCAGTACTTC. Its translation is CASSLAPGGSPYEQYF.

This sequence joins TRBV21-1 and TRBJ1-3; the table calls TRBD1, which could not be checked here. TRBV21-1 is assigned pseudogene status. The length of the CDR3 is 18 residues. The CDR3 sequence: CASESRIGTATSGNTIYF. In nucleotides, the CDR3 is TGTGCCAGCGAATCCCGCATCGGGACAGCCACCTCTGGAAACACCATATATTTT.

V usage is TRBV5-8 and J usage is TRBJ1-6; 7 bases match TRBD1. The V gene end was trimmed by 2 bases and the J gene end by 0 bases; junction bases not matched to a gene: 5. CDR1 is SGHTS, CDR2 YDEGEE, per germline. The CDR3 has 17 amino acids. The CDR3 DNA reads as TGTGCCAGCAGCTTTTCAGGGGGTAGCTCCTATAATTCACCCCTCCACTTT. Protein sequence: CASSFSGGSSYNSPLHF.

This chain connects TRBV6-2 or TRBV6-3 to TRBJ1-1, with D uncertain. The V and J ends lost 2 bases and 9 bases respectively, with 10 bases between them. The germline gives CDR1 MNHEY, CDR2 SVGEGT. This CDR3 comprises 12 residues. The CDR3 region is CASSYGTVKAFF. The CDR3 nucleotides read TGTGCCAGCAGTTACGGAACAGTAAAAGCTTTCTTT.

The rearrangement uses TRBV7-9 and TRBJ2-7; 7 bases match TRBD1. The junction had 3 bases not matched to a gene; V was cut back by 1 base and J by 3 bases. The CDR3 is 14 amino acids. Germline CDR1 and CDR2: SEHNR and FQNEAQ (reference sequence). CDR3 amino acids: CASSLVGTDYEQYF. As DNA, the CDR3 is TGTGCCAGCAGCTTAGTGGGGACAGACTACGAGCAGTACTTC.

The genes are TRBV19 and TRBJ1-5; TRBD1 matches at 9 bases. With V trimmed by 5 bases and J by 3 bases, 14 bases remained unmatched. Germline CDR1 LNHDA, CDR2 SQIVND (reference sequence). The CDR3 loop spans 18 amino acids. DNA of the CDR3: TGTGCCAGTAGTCCGACAGCGCGGGGACAGGGCTACAATCAGCCCCAGCATTTT. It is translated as CASSPTARGQGYNQPQHF.

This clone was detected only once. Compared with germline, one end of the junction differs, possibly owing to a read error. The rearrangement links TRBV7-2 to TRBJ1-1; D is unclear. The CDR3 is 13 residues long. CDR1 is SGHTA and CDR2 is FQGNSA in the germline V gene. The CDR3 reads CASSFTRNSEAFF. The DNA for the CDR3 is TGTGCCAGCAGCTTTACCAGGAACTCTGAAGCTTTCTTT.

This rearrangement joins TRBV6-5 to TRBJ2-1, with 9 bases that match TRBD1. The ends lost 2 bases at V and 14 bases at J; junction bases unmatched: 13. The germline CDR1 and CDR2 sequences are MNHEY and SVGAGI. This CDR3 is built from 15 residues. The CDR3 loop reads CASSYPDRGRSSEFF. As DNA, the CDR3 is TGTGCCAGCAGTTACCCGGACAGGGGTCGATCATCGGAGTTCTTC.

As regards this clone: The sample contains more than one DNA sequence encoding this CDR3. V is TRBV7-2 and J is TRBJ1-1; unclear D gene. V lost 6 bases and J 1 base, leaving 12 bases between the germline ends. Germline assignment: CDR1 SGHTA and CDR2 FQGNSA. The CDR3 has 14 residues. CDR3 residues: CASSPRGGNTEAFF. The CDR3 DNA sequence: TGTGCCAGCAGTCCCCGGGGTGGGAACACTGAAGCTTTCTTT.

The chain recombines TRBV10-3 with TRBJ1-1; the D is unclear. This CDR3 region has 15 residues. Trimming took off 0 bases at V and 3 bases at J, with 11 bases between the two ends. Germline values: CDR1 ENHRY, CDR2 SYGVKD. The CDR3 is CAISESFSRYTEAFF. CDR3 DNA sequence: TGTGCCATCAGTGAGTCATTCTCCCGGTACACTGAAGCTTTCTTT.

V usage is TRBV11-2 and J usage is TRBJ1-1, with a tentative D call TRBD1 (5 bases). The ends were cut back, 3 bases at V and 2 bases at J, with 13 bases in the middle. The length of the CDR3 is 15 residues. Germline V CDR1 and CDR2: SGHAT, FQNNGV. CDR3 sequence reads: CASSLNTGSNTEAFF. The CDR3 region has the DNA TGTGCCAGCAGCTTGAATACAGGATCTAACACTGAAGCTTTCTTT.

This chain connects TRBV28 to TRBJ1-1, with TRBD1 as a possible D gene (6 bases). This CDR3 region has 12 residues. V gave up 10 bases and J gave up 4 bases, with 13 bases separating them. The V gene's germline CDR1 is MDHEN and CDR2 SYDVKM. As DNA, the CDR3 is TGTGCCACAAGGAGGGGGGGCACTGAAGCTTTCTTT. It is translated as CATRRGGTEAFF.

The CDR3 region has the DNA TGTGCCAGCAGGGAGGGCAGGGGCAATCAGCCCCAGCATTTT. Translating gives CASREGRGNQPQHF. The rearrangement links TRBV2 to TRBJ1-5; maybe TRBD1 (5 bases). V was shortened by 6 bases and J by 2 bases, with 11 bases between the two germline ends. The V gene's germline CDR1 is SNHLY and CDR2 FYNNEI. CDR3 length: 14 residues.

The CDR3 sequence: CASSQFPWEDTSTDTQYF. The CDR3 region has the DNA TGCGCCAGCAGTCAATTCCCTTGGGAGGATACTAGCACAGATACGCAGTATTTT. The J gene is TRBJ2-3, the V gene TRBV23-1, with D maybe TRBD2 (6 bases). TRBV23-1 is sorted into the ORF group, with uncertain function. V lost 1 base, J lost 0 bases, and 17 bases lay in between. CDR3 length equals 18 residues.

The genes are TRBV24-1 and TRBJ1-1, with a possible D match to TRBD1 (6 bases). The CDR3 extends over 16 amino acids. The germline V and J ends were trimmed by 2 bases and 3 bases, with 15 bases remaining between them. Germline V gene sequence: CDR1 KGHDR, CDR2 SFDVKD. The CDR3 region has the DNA TGTGCCACCAGTGATTCAGCAGGGGCCCCTTACACTGAAGCTTTCTTT. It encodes CATSDSAGAPYTEAFF.

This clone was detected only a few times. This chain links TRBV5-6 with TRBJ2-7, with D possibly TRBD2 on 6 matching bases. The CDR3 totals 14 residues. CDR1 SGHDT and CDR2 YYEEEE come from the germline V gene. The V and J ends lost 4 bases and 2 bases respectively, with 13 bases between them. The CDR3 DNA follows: TGTGCCAGCAGCCCGGGAGCGGGTCCCTACGAGCAGTACTTC. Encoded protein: CASSPGAGPYEQYF.

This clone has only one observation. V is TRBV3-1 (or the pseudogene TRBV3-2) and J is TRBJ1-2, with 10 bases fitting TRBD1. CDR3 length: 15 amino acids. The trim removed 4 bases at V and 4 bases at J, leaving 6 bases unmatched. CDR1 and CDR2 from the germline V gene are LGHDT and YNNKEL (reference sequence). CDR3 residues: CASSRQGAQGYGYTF. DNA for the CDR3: TGTGCCAGCAGCCGACAGGGGGCGCAGGGCTATGGCTACACCTTC.

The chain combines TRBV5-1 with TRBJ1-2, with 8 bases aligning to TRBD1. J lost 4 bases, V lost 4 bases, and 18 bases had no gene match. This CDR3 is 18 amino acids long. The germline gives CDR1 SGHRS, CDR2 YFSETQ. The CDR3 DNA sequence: TGCGCCAGCAGCCCGGGGGTCCAGGGGGCAGCCCGCGGCTATGGCTACACCTTC. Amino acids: CASSPGVQGAARGYGYTF.

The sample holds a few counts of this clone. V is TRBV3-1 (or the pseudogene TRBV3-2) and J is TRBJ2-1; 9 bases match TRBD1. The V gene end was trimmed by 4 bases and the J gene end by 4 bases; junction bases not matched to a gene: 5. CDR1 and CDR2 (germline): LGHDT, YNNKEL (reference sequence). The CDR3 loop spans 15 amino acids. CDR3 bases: TGTGCCAGCAGCCTTACCGGGACAGGGTACAATGAGCAGTTCTTC. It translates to CASSLTGTGYNEQFF.

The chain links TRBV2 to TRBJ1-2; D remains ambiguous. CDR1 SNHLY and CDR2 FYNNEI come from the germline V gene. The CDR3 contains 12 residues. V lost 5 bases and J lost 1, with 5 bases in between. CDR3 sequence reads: CASSQINYGYTF. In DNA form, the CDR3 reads TGTGCCAGCAGTCAGATTAACTATGGCTACACCTTC.

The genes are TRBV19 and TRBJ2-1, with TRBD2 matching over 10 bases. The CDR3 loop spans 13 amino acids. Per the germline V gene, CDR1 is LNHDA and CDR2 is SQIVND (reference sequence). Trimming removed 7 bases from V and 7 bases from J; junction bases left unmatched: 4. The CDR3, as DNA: TGTGCCAGTACTAGGACTAGCGGAAATGAGCAGTTCTTC. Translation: CASTRTSGNEQFF.